This entry is about one T cell receptor beta chain. The antigen remains unidentified. The CDR3 extends over 15 amino acids. Germline V gene sequence: CDR1 SEHNR, CDR2 FQNEAQ (reference sequence). These data belong to a study of T cells expressing NK-cell markers. Study-wide points: The CD3+CD56-NKG2C+ fraction of several donors was likewise dominated by these clonotypes.

TCRdb re-called the 5' RACE reads; every CDR3 protein appears as one record, without DNA. The sample totals fewer than 400,000 distinct CDR3 sequences. This TCR was sampled from a woman aged 45 to 65 in good health. The sample was blood T cells: a sorted CD56 or NKG2C T cell subset, CD4+ or CD8+ T cells, or bulk PBMC T cells (not recorded which). The chain combines TRBV7-9 with TRBJ1-4; the TCRdb D gene call, TRBD1, has no DNA to confirm it. The CDR3 spells CASSAGTGTNEKLFF.